This T cell receptor (beta chain) was retrieved from a study of CD8+CD57+ T cells in acquired aplastic anemia. Overall study results and limits: Between patients and controls, over 25 CD8+ CDR3 sequences were found in common.

TCR beta VDJ and CDR3 were profiled, and genomic DNA was the template. One entry per CDR3 protein, called by TCRdb with MiXCR from the reads. Among about 240,000 distinct CDR3 sequences listed, 45% to 50% were seen once. The CDR3 loop spans 12 amino acids. The germline gives CDR1 GTSNPN, CDR2 SVGIG (reference sequence). In the case of this clonotype: As yet, its antigen is unknown. Its ends do not fully match the called genes, so a read error is possible.

Whoever was chosen for sequencing had shown CD8+CD57+ cell expansion by flow cytometry. This chain links TRBV30 with TRBJ2-2, with a possible D match to TRBD1 (6 bases). Source material: sorted CD4+, CD8+, or CD8+CD57+ T cells (not recorded which) from PBMCs. The TCR originated in a human donor with aplastic anemia. The CDR3 sequence is CAWSVGGGEPFF. CDR3 bases: TGTGCCTGGAGTGTAGGGGGTGGGGAGCCGTTTTTT.